This T cell receptor beta chain was found in a study of T cell changes during pregnancy in multiple sclerosis. The germline V gene encodes CDR1 SNHLY and CDR2 FYNNEI. This CDR3 region has 13 residues. V was shortened by 4 bases and J by 4 bases, with 11 bases between the two germline ends. Assay: immunoSEQ multiplex PCR; the TCRdb copy retains only in-frame clones and omits some. The sample shows more than 40,000 clones, 91% of them seen only once. The material sequenced was CD8+ T cells from peripheral blood mononuclear cells, taken after pregnancy. The sequence came from a female donor with multiple sclerosis, enrolled in a pregnancy study. The chain recombines TRBV2 with TRBJ2-7, with D maybe TRBD2 (5 bases). CDR3 in DNA: TGTGCCAGCAGTGCCCCGCGGGCGTACGAGCAGTACTTC. It codes for CASSAPRAYEQYF.